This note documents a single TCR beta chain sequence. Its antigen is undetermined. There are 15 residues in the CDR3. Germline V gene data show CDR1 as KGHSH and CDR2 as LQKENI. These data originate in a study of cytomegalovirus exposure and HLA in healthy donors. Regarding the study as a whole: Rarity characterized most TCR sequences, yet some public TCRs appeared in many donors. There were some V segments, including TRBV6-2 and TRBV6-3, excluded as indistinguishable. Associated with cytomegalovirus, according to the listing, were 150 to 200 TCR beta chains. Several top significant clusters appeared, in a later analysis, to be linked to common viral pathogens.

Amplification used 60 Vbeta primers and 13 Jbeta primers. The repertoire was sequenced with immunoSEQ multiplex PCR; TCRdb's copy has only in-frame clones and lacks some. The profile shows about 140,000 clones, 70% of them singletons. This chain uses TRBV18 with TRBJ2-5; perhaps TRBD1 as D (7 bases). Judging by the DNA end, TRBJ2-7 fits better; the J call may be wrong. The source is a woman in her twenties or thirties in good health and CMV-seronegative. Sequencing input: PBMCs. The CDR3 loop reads CASSPRQGLSYEQYF. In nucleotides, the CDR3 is TGTGCCAGCTCACCCCGACAGGGACTTTCCTACGAGCAGTACTTC.